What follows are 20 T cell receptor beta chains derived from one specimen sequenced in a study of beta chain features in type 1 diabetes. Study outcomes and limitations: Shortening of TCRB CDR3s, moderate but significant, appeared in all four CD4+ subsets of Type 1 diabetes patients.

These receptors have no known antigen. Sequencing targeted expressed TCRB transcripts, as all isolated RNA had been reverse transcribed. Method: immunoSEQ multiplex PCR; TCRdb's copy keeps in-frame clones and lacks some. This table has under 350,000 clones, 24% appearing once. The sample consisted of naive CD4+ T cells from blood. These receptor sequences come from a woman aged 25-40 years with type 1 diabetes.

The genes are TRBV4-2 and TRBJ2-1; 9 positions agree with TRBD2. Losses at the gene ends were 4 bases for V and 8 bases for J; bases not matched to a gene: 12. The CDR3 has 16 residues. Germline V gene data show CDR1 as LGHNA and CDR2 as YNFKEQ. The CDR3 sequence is CASSLAGTSPFDEQFF. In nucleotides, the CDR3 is TGTGCCAGCAGCCTTGCCGGGACTAGCCCTTTCGATGAGCAGTTCTTC.

The CDR3 DNA reads as TGTGCCAGCAGAAGGGGGCAACAGCCCCAGCATTTT. This gives the protein CASRRGQQPQHF. The rearrangement joins TRBV28 to TRBJ1-5, with 7 bases aligning to TRBD1. Germline values: CDR1 MDHEN, CDR2 SYDVKM. The CDR3 length is 12 residues. Trimming at V came to 6 bases and at J to 7 bases, leaving 3 bases not matched to a gene.

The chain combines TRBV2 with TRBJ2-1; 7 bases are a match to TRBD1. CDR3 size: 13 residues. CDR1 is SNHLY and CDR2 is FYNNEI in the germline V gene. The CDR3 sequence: CATMGQPDNEQFF. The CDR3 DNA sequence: TGTGCTACCATGGGACAGCCGGACAATGAGCAGTTCTTC.

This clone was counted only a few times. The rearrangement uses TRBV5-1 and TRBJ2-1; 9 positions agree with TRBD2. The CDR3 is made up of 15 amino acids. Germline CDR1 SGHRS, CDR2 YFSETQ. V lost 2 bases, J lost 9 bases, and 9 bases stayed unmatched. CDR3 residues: CASSLLAGAFGEQFF. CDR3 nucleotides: TGCGCCAGCAGCTTACTAGCGGGTGCGTTTGGTGAGCAGTTCTTC.

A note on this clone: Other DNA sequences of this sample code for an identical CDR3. The CDR3 sequence is CAWTSGSTDTQYF. DNA for the CDR3: TGTGCCTGGACCTCGGGGAGCACAGATACGCAGTATTTT. The V call is TRBV30, the J call TRBJ2-3; the D gene is possibly TRBD2 (5 bases). V was shortened by 4 bases and J by 0 bases, with 8 bases between the two germline ends. In germline, CDR1 is GTSNPN, CDR2 SVGIG (reference sequence). The CDR3 length is 13 residues.

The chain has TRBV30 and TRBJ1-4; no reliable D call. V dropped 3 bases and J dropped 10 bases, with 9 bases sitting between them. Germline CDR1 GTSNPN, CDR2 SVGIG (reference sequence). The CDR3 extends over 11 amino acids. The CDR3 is CAWRTTGKLFF. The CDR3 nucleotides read TGTGCCTGGAGAACAACGGGAAAACTGTTTTTT.

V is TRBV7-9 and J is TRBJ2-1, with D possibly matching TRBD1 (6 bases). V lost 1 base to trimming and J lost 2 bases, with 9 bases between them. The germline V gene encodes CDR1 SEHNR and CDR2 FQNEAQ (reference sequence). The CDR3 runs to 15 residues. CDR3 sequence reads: CASSLGRGPYNEQFF. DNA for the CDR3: TGTGCCAGCAGCTTAGGCAGGGGACCCTACAATGAGCAGTTCTTC.

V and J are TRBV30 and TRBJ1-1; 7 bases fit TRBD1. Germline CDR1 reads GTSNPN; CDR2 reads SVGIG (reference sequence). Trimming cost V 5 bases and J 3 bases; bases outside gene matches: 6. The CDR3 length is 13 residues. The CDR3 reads CAWVQGLYTEAFF. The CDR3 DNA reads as TGTGCCTGGGTACAGGGGCTGTACACTGAAGCTTTCTTT.

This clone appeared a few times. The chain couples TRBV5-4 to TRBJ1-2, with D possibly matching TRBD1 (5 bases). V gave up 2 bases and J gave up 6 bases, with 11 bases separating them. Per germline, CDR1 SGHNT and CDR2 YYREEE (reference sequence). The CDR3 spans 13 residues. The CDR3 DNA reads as TGTGCCAGCAGCTTTTCCAGGGTAGATGGCTACACCTTC. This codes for CASSFSRVDGYTF.

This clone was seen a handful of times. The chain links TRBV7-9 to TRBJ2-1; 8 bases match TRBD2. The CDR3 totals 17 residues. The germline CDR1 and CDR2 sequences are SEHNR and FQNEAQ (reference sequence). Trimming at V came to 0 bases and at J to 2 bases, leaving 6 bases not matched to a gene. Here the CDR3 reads CASSLAGGLGAYNEQFF. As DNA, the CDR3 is TGTGCCAGCAGCTTAGCAGGGGGACTAGGGGCCTACAATGAGCAGTTCTTC.

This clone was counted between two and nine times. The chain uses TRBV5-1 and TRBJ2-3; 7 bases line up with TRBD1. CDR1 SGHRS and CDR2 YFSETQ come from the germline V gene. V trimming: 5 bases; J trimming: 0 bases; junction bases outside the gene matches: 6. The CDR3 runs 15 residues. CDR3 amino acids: CASRGTGESTDTQYF. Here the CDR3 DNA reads TGCGCCAGCAGGGGAACAGGGGAGAGCACAGATACGCAGTATTTT.

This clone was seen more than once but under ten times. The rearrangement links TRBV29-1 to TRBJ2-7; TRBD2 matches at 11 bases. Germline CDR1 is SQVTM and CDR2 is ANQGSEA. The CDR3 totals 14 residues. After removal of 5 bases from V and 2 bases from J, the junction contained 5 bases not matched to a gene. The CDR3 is CSVSGTSGTYEQYF. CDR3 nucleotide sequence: TGCAGCGTTTCCGGGACTAGCGGTACCTACGAGCAGTACTTC.

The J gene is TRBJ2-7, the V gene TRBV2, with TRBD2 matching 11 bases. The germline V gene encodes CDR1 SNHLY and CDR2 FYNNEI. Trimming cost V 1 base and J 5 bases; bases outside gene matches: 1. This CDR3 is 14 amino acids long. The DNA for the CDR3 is TGTGCCAGCAGTGAAGAGACTAGCGGGAACGAGCAGTACTTC. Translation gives CASSEETSGNEQYF. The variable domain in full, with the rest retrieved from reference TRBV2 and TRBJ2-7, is EPEVTQTPSHQVTQMGQEVILRCVPISNHLYFYWYRQILGQKVEFLVSFYNNEISEKSEIFDDQFSVERPDGSNFTLKIRSTKLEDSAMYFCASSEETSGNEQYFGPGTRLTVT.

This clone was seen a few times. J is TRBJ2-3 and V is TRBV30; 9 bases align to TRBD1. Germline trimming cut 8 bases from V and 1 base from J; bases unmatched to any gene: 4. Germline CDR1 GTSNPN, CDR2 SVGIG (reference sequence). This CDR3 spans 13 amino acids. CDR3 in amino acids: CARTGVGTDTQYF. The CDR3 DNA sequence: TGTGCCCGGACAGGGGTCGGCACAGATACGCAGTATTTT.

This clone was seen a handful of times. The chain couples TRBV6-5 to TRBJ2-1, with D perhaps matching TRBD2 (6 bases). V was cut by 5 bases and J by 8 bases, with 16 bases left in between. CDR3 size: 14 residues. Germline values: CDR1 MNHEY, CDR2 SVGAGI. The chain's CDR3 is CASSRDSGWDEQFF. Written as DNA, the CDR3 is TGTGCCAGCAGTCGGGACTCAGGTTGGGATGAGCAGTTCTTC.

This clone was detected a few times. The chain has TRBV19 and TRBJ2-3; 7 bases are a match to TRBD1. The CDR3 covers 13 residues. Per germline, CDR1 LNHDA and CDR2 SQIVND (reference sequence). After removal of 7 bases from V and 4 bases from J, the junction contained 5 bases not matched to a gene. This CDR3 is CASKRGRADTQYF. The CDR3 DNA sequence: TGTGCCAGTAAGAGGGGGCGCGCAGATACGCAGTATTTT.

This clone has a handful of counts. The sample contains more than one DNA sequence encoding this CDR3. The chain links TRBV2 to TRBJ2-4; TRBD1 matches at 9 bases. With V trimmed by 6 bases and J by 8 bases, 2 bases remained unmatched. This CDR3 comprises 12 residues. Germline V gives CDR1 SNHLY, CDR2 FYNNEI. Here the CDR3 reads CASRDRGDIQYF. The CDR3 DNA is TGTGCCAGCAGGGACAGGGGAGACATTCAGTACTTC.

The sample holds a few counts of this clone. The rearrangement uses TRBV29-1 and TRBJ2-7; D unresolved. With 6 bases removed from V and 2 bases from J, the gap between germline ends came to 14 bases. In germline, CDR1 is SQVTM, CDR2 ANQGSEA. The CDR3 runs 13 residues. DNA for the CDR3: TGCAGCGTGAGCAGGCGAAACCCCTACGAGCAGTACTTC. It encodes CSVSRRNPYEQYF.

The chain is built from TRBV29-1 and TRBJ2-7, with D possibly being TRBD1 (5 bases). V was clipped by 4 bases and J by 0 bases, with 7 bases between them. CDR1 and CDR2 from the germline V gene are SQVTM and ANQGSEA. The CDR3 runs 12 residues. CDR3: CSVAGNSYEQYF. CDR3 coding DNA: TGCAGCGTTGCAGGGAACTCCTACGAGCAGTACTTC.

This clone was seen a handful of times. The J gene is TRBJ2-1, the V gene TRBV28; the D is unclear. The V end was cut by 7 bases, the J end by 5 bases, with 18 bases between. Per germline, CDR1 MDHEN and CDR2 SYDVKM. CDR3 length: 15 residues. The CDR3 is CASNLGSSGDNEQFF. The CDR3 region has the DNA TGTGCCAGCAACTTAGGATCTAGTGGCGACAATGAGCAGTTCTTC.